This T cell receptor beta chain is drawn from a study of T cell changes during pregnancy in multiple sclerosis. The V gene's germline CDR1 is SGHTA and CDR2 FQGTGA. Trimming removed 5 bases from V and 5 bases from J, with 15 bases in between. The CDR3 is made up of 14 amino acids. Measured with immunoSEQ multiplex PCR; TCRdb has only the in-frame clones, and not every one. The table includes 35,000 to 55,000 clones, more than 75% detected once. The specimen was CD8+ T cells from peripheral blood mononuclear cells, collected after pregnancy. The rearrangement uses TRBV7-3 and TRBJ1-1; perhaps TRBD1 as D (5 bases). This sequence was found in a female donor in good health, enrolled as a control in a pregnancy study. CDR3 DNA sequence: TGTGCCAGCAGCCCTGGGGGGGACCGAACTGAAGCTTTCTTT. It yields the protein CASSPGGDRTEAFF.